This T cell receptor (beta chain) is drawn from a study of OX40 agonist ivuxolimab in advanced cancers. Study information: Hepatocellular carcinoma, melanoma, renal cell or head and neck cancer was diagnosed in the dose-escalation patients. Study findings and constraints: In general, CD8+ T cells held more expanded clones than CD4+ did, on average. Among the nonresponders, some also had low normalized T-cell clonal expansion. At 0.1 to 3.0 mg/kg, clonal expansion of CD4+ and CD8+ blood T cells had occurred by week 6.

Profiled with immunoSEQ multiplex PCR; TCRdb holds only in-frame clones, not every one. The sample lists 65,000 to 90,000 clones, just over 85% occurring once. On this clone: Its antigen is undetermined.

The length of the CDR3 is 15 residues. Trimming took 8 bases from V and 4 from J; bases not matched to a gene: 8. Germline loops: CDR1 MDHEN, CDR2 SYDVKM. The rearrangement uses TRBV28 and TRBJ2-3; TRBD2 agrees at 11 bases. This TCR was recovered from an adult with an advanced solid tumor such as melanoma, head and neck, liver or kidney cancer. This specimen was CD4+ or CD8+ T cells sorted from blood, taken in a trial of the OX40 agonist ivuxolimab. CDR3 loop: CASSIAGGLADTQYF. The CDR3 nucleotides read TGTGCCAGCTCCATAGCGGGAGGGCTAGCAGATACGCAGTATTTT.